Sequencing of this T cell receptor beta chain was carried out in a study of CD8 T cells in ankylosing spondylitis. Details on this clonotype: Antigen unknown.

Each CDR3 protein gets one entry after TCRdb re-called the 5' RACE reads with MiXCR. The sample contains approximately 250,000 distinct CDR3 sequences, roughly 32% of which appear only once. This CDR3 is 15 amino acids long. The germline CDR1 and CDR2 sequences are WSHSY and SAAADI. Trimming took 6 bases from V and 4 from J; bases not matched to a gene: 7. Study results and limitations: Several highly homologous variants made up a TCR beta motif, and this motif appeared characteristic of ankylosing spondylitis blood.

V is TRBV10-2 and J is TRBJ2-1; 9 bases agree with TRBD2. Sequences were obtained from blood, either unsorted or a sorted T cell fraction (not recorded which). The source is a male donor with ankylosing spondylitis or in good health (not recorded which). The CDR3 DNA follows: TGCGCCAGCAGAAAAGCGGGGGGCAGATACAATGAGCAGTTCTTC. As protein: CASRKAGGRYNEQFF.